The sequence of this T cell receptor (beta chain) was determined in a study of identical twins (dated by TCRdb to between 2015 and 2016). Concerning the study at large: TCR alpha and beta repertoires from monozygotic twins, unrelated adults of various ages and cord blood were deep-sequenced to test whether fetal clonotypes persist. To rule out contamination, replicate twin experiments were performed at different times with different library preparation protocols. What the authors observed across the whole study: A weaker excess of twin sharing was found in beta out-of-frame sequences because the signal-to-noise ratio was lowered by fewer shared sequences. Invariant T cells such as MAIT and iNKT could partly confound zero-insertion analyses, though diverse VJ usage argued against this for most clonotypes. Compared with coincidental sharing between unrelated individuals, an excess of low generation-probability sequences was observed among out-of-frame TCR alpha sequences shared between twins. Because the same donors could not be followed over many years, the conclusions relied on cross-sectional statistical analysis. Out-of-frame TCR alpha sharing in monozygotic twins was systematically underestimated by recombination models, whereas sharing between unrelated individuals was in agreement with the recombination models. Fewer insertions were carried by abundant cord blood beta clonotypes; a weaker similar trend was observed in young adult naive repertoires, while no such trend was observed in memory repertoires.

Every donor in the study was a healthy Caucasian. Three pairs of female monozygotic twins, all aged about 18 to 29 years, made up the twin cohort. Positive isolation kits from Invitrogen were used to isolate the CD4+ and CD8+ T cell populations. This clonotype was detected ten times or more. Its antigen specificity is not known. No much larger clonotype is one base removed from it; base qualities were not supplied. The CDR3, cysteine through phenylalanine, is 16 amino acids long. The kept DNA is CDR3 alone, 48 bases in frame from the first base. V and J are trimmed by 6 bases and 1 base, and the gene matches miss 11 bases of the junction. CDR1 SGHTA and CDR2 FQGNSA are derived from the germline V gene. The receptor library was made with 5' RACE. Sequencing used an Illumina HiSeq 2000. A universal primer binding site was added through template switching, and the final cDNA carried a unique molecular identifier so that TCR cDNA molecules could be counted accurately. Specific primers in the conserved constant-segment region were used to synthesize first-strand cDNA for the TCR alpha and beta chains. To control for contamination, each cDNA library was double barcoded with a SMART-Mk sample barcode plus Illumina barcodes. TruSeq adapter sequences along with Illumina sample barcodes were introduced in two successive PCR steps. The Illumina HiSeq platform was used with custom primers to sequence TCR alpha and beta cDNA libraries. The paper's processing steps were these. Raw reads were processed with MiGEC to extract unique molecular identifiers, and MiXCR was used to determine CDR3 positions. For each individual, recombination models were inferred using an EM algorithm with the repgenHMM and IGoR tools. The analysis of shared clonotypes was done with the tcR package in R, with sharing normalized by the product of cloneset sizes. To study raw recombination without the effects of thymic and clonal selection, out-of-frame nonproductive sequences were analyzed. In TCRdb, the public reads were trimmed at Q25 with fastp and aligned with MiXCR, with productive beta chains retained. Identical CDR3 protein sequences are pooled into one entry, listed with their most common genes and DNA. TCRdb, not the original authors, processed these V and J calls. In this sample the table shows 400,000 to 550,000 distinct CDR3 sequences, roughly 24% of which occur a single time. The ten top clones hold 2.9% of the sample.

These data were likewise used in another study, on T cells expressing NK-cell markers. Drawing on the second study: Roughly 8 donors provided sorted CD3+CD56+NKG2C+, CD3+CD56+NKG2C- and CD3+CD56-NKG2C+ T-cell subsets, whose TCR beta-chain repertoires were profiled. Seven of the eight sequenced donors were HCMV-seropositive and one was HCMV-seronegative. To restrict sorting to alphabetaTCR-expressing T cells, an anti-gammadeltaTCR antibody was added in several experiments. In more than five donors, the dominant CD3+CD56+NKG2C+ clonotypes were found to rank among the top 10 CD8+ clonotypes and to make up roughly 1.0-7.0% of CD8+ T cells. Those dominant clonotypes were again the most abundant among CD3+CD56-NKG2C+ cells in several donors, at roughly 28.3-60.1%. Whether the expanded NKG2C-expressing T cell clones were specific for HCMV antigens was left unclear. Randomly selected healthy volunteers, three men and five women, were used as the eight sequenced donors. To determine HCMV serostatus, a commercial ELISA kit was used to detect HCMV-specific IgG in serum. MIGEC was used to demultiplex reads and group the reads by UMI, and MiTCR was used to assemble and quantify clonotypes. To exclude erroneous sequences, only TCR cDNA sequences supported by at least two reads were retained. Downstream repertoire analysis used the tcR package, and clonotypes were matched across fractions by CDR3 nucleotide sequence plus V segment. VDJmatch was used to annotate antigen specificity against VDJdb, with one amino acid substitution in CDR3 permitted.

The chain is assembled from TRBV7-2 and TRBJ2-7; 8 junctional bases match TRBD2. The receptor was derived from a woman aged 18-29 years in good health. Sequenced material: CD4+ T cells sorted from blood. The nucleotide sequence reads as follows: TGTGCCAGCAGAAGATCCGGGGCTAGCGGGTCCTACGAGCAGTACTTC. Its protein product is CASRRSGASGSYEQYF.